A single T cell receptor beta chain is shown here with its context. This record comes from a study of blood T cell repertoires in COVID-19. Study-wide context: T cells, B-cell-depleted T cells, or PBMCs supplied cDNA or gDNA.

The data were produced by immunoSEQ multiplex PCR, yet TCRdb's version contains in-frame clones alone and is incomplete. The table shows some 300,000 clones, with about 90% occurring only once. Participants were aged about 18 to 89 years from approximately 24 US areas. The germline V gene encodes CDR1 LNHDA and CDR2 SQIVND (reference sequence). V was clipped by 6 bases and J by 3 bases, with 15 bases between them. CDR3 length: 14 residues. The V and J genes are TRBV19 and TRBJ2-7, with a tentative D call TRBD2 (5 bases). This TCR came from a woman between 25 and 40 years old who had recovered from COVID-19. The specimen was PBMCs or T cells enriched from blood (not recorded which). DNA of the CDR3: TGTGCCAGTAGACCTCGAGGGCAGATCTACGAGCAGTACTTC. Its protein is CASRPRGQIYEQYF.